This passage covers 32 T cell receptor beta chains from one sample sequenced in a study of blood T cell repertoires in COVID-19. Only in-frame clones appear in the TCRdb table, and some are missing; sequencing was by immunoSEQ multiplex PCR. The sample consists of tens of thousands of clones, around 65% of them appearing once. The sequenced sample was peripheral blood. The receptors were gathered from a woman between 65 and 79 years old with acute or convalescent COVID-19.

The gene calls are TRBV7-9 and TRBJ2-1, with TRBD1 identical over 8 bases. With V trimmed by 8 bases and J by 6 bases, 9 bases remained unmatched. Germline V gene sequence: CDR1 SEHNR, CDR2 FQNEAQ (reference sequence). The CDR3 is 14 amino acids. CDR3 sequence reads: CASRGARGLNEQFF. The CDR3 nucleotides are TGTGCCAGCCGAGGCGCCAGGGGGCTCAATGAGCAGTTCTTC.

The rearrangement links TRBV30 to TRBJ2-1; a possible D gene is TRBD2 (6 bases). The V and J ends lost 2 bases and 11 bases respectively, with 13 bases between them. CDR3 size: 12 residues. From germline, CDR1 is GTSNPN and CDR2 SVGIG (reference sequence). CDR3 sequence: CAWSPPGEKQFF. The CDR3 nucleotides read TGTGCCTGGAGTCCCCCGGGGGAAAAGCAGTTCTTC.

The chain joins TRBV27 to TRBJ2-7, with TRBD2 matching 7 bases. This CDR3 spans 14 amino acids. Germline V gene lookup returns CDR1 MNHEY and CDR2 SMNVEV (reference sequence). With 1 base clipped from V and 5 bases from J, the junction kept 5 bases outside the gene matches. This chain's CDR3 is CASSLFWGGDEQYF. CDR3 sequence (DNA): TGTGCCAGCAGTTTATTCTGGGGGGGAGACGAGCAGTACTTC.

The gene calls are TRBV4-2 and TRBJ2-7; 11 nucleotides align to TRBD2. Germline CDR1 reads LGHNA; CDR2 reads YNFKEQ. The CDR3 runs 18 residues. Trimming at V came to 1 base and at J to 0 bases, leaving 8 bases not matched to a gene. The CDR3 coding sequence is TGTGCCAGCAGCCAAGGTGATTTAGCGGGGGGGCCCTCCTACGAGCAGTACTTC. Its protein product is CASSQGDLAGGPSYEQYF.

This clone was detected only a few times. The chain employs TRBV7-9 and TRBJ1-2; D unclear. The germline V gene encodes CDR1 SEHNR and CDR2 FQNEAQ (reference sequence). This CDR3 spans 14 amino acids. The V end was cut by 4 bases, the J end by 5 bases, with 14 bases between. CDR3 protein: CASSSTRLPYGYTF. The CDR3 DNA reads as TGTGCCAGCAGCTCCACCCGGTTGCCTTATGGCTACACCTTC.

The chain links TRBV11-2 to TRBJ2-7, with D tentatively TRBD1 (7 bases). V was clipped by 5 bases and J by 7 bases, with 24 bases between them. Germline loops: CDR1 SGHAT, CDR2 FQNNGV. The length of the CDR3 is 16 residues. The CDR3 DNA follows: TGTGCCAGCAGCGCGTACGCCGGGACAGCCCGGGGGGAGCAGTACTTC. Encoded protein: CASSAYAGTARGEQYF.

The J gene is TRBJ2-1, the V gene TRBV5-1; 9 bases are shared with TRBD1. There are 14 residues in the CDR3. CDR1 and CDR2 (germline): SGHRS, YFSETQ. The V segment lost 0 bases and the J segment 8 bases; nucleotides outside the gene matches: 3. The CDR3 DNA is TGCGCCAGCAGCTTGGGACAGGGGGGCGATGAGCAGTTCTTC. This encodes CASSLGQGGDEQFF.

This clone was picked up one time. This rearrangement joins TRBV5-1 to TRBJ1-6; D unresolved. Trimming stripped 4 bases from V and 9 bases from J, with 11 bases between. The CDR3 spans 13 residues. Germline CDR1 is SGHRS and CDR2 is YFSETQ. The DNA of the CDR3 is TGCGCCAGCAGCCCCCTGGAGCGTTCACCCCTCCACTTT. This translates into CASSPLERSPLHF.

This clone was picked up one time. The chain employs TRBV7-3 and TRBJ2-1, with 13 nucleotides matching TRBD2. V lost 6 bases to trimming and J lost 0 bases; unmatched junction nucleotides: 8. This CDR3 has 18 residues. Germline V CDR1 and CDR2: SGHTA, FQGTGA. In DNA form, the CDR3 reads TGTGCCAGCAGTCAACTAGCGGGGGGGCCCAGCTCCTACAATGAGCAGTTCTTC. This codes for CASSQLAGGPSSYNEQFF.

The rearrangement links TRBV3-1 (or the pseudogene TRBV3-2) to TRBJ2-1, with D possibly TRBD2 on 5 matching bases. The CDR3 has 19 amino acids. V was cut by 3 bases and J by 0 bases, with 21 bases left in between. CDR1 LGHDT and CDR2 YNNKEL come from the germline V gene (reference sequence). CDR3 DNA: TGTGCCAGCAGCCAGTTGGAGCGGCCCGAACCGAGCTCCTACAATGAGCAGTTCTTC. This gives the protein CASSQLERPEPSSYNEQFF.

The chain is built from TRBV6-1 and TRBJ2-7, with a weak D call TRBD1 (6 bases). Trimming shortened V by 0 bases and J by 3 bases, and 12 bases separated the two germline ends. The CDR3 sequence is 15 residues long. Per germline, CDR1 MNHNS and CDR2 SASEGT. CDR3 residues: CASSEAINRDYEQYF. CDR3 sequence (DNA): TGTGCCAGCAGTGAAGCGATTAACAGGGACTACGAGCAGTACTTC.

This clone was seen more than once but under ten times. The gene calls are TRBV19 and TRBJ1-2; possible D gene TRBD1, 5 bases. Trimming took off 6 bases at V and 9 bases at J, with 14 bases between the two ends. CDR3 length: 12 amino acids. Per the germline V gene, CDR1 is LNHDA and CDR2 is SQIVND (reference sequence). The CDR3 nucleotides read TGTGCCAGTAGCCTCAGGGAAGGGAGCTACACCTTC. It specifies CASSLREGSYTF.

In DNA, the CDR3 is TGTGCCAGCAGCTCAAACAGGGGCCCGGTGAAACTGTTTTTT. Translation gives CASSSNRGPVKLFF. This chain uses TRBV7-9 with TRBJ1-4; 7 bases are shared with TRBD1. The length of the CDR3 is 14 residues. Trimming cost V 4 bases and J 11 bases; bases outside gene matches: 10. Germline V gives CDR1 SEHNR, CDR2 FQNEAQ (reference sequence).

The chain uses TRBV29-1 and TRBJ2-2; D uncertain. CDR3 size: 12 residues. Trimming removed 3 bases from V and 5 bases from J, with 7 bases in between. CDR1 and CDR2 (germline): SQVTM, ANQGSEA. CDR3 in DNA: TGCAGCGTTGAGGGCACAACCGGGGAGCTGTTTTTT. It specifies CSVEGTTGELFF.

The chain carries TRBV9 and TRBJ2-2, with TRBD2 as a possible D gene (5 bases). The CDR3 has 12 amino acids. Per germline, CDR1 SGDLS and CDR2 YYNGEE. Trimming left V 4 bases short and J 6 bases short, with 7 bases between. The CDR3 reads CASSPGAGELFF. CDR3 in DNA: TGTGCCAGCAGCCCCGGGGCCGGGGAGCTGTTTTTT.

This clone was observed many times. This chain links TRBV4-3 with TRBJ2-1; 8 bases match TRBD1. The CDR3 sequence is 16 residues long. Germline V gene sequence: CDR1 LGHNA, CDR2 YSLEER. The trim removed 1 base at V and 2 bases at J, leaving 4 bases unmatched. DNA for the CDR3: TGCGCCAGCAGCCAAGCTGGACAGGGAACCTACAATGAGCAGTTCTTC. Protein sequence: CASSQAGQGTYNEQFF.

The V gene is TRBV5-1, the J gene TRBJ1-2; 11 bases agree with TRBD1. Germline V gives CDR1 SGHRS, CDR2 YFSETQ. V lost 3 bases and J lost 8; bases outside the gene matches: 3. The CDR3 loop spans 13 amino acids. The CDR3 DNA reads TGCGCCAGCAGCTCCGGACAGGGGGCGGGCTACACCTTC. Protein product: CASSSGQGAGYTF. The entire variable domain, with the rest obtained from reference TRBV5-1 and TRBJ1-2, is as follows: KAGVTQTPRYLIKTRGQQVTLSCSPISGHRSVSWYQQTPGQGLQFLFEYFSETQRNKGNFPGRFSGRQFSNSRSEMNVSTLELGDSALYLCASSSGQGAGYTFGSGTRLTVV.

The rearrangement uses TRBV6-5 and TRBJ1-1; D may be TRBD1 (5 bases). Trimming removed 0 bases at V and 7 bases at J, with 15 bases between. Germline values: CDR1 MNHEY, CDR2 SVGAGI. This CDR3 comprises 15 residues. The CDR3 DNA follows: TGTGCCAGCAGTTACTCGAAGGCGGGGGGTAGTGAAGCTTTCTTT. It translates to CASSYSKAGGSEAFF.

The count of this clone is one. DNA for the CDR3: TGTGCCAGCAGTTCCGGACAATGGGGCTACACCTTC. Its protein is CASSSGQWGYTF. This chain joins TRBV6-5 and TRBJ1-2, with a possible D match to TRBD1 (5 bases). V lost 4 bases and J lost 8, with 11 bases in between. CDR3 length equals 12 residues. From germline, CDR1 is MNHEY and CDR2 SVGAGI.

The chain combines TRBV28 with TRBJ1-1, with D tentatively TRBD1 (6 bases). The CDR3 extends over 12 amino acids. Trimming took off 8 bases at V and 4 bases at J, with 11 bases between the two ends. Germline V gives CDR1 MDHEN, CDR2 SYDVKM. This CDR3 reads CASQGLFTEAFF. The CDR3 DNA sequence: TGTGCCAGCCAGGGGTTATTCACTGAAGCTTTCTTT.

The CDR3 spells CASSLTGARGANVLTF. In nucleotides, the CDR3 is TGTGCCAGCAGCTTAACAGGGGCGCGTGGGGCCAACGTCCTGACTTTC. The chain links TRBV7-3 to TRBJ2-6, with D perhaps TRBD1 (5 bases). Germline assignment: CDR1 SGHTA and CDR2 FQGTGA. The CDR3 spans 16 residues. With 0 bases removed from V and 3 bases from J, the gap between germline ends came to 9 bases.

This clone was observed a single time. This rearrangement joins TRBV2 to TRBJ1-1; D is unclear. From germline, CDR1 is SNHLY and CDR2 FYNNEI. V shed 6 bases and J shed 0 bases, with 11 bases lying between them. CDR3 length: 14 amino acids. DNA of the CDR3: TGTGCCAGCAGCGCGGCCCTAATGAACACTGAAGCTTTCTTT. Protein sequence: CASSAALMNTEAFF.

J is TRBJ1-1 and V is TRBV24-1, with D possibly being TRBD1 (5 bases). Trimming removed 9 bases at V and 0 bases at J, with 10 bases between. The CDR3 is 13 residues long. Germline V gives CDR1 KGHDR, CDR2 SFDVKD. The CDR3 region is CATQTDMNTEAFF. In DNA form, the CDR3 reads TGTGCCACCCAGACAGATATGAACACTGAAGCTTTCTTT.

The chain uses TRBV5-6 and TRBJ1-2; the D gene is possibly TRBD1 (5 bases). Trimming removed 4 bases from V and 5 bases from J, with 12 bases in between. Germline lookup yields CDR1 SGHDT and CDR2 YYEEEE. The CDR3 contains 13 residues. The CDR3 DNA is TGTGCCAGCAGCCCCGGGACTTATTATGGCTACACCTTC. It encodes CASSPGTYYGYTF.

The chain links TRBV23-1 to TRBJ1-1; TRBD1 is a possible D gene (6 bases). TRBV23-1 carries the ORF label, with uncertain function. V lost 0 bases, J lost 2 bases, and 13 bases lay in between. CDR3 length: 16 residues. The DNA of the CDR3 is TGCGCCAGCAGTCAATCATTCAAGGGGGATAACACTGAAGCTTTCTTT. Its translation is CASSQSFKGDNTEAFF.

The genes are TRBV6-1 and TRBJ1-5; tentatively, D is TRBD1 (6 bases). Germline V lookup: CDR1 MNHNS, CDR2 SASEGT. The CDR3 totals 15 residues. V lost 0 bases to trimming and J lost 7 bases, with 13 bases between them. Here the CDR3 reads CASSEAEGGGQPQHF. The CDR3 nucleotides are TGTGCCAGCAGTGAAGCAGAAGGGGGGGGCCAGCCCCAGCATTTT.

The genes are TRBV27 and TRBJ2-3; D possibly corresponds to TRBD2 (5 bases). The CDR3 extends over 15 amino acids. V was pared by 2 bases and J by 0 bases, with 9 bases between. Per the germline V gene, CDR1 is MNHEY and CDR2 is SMNVEV (reference sequence). This CDR3 is CASSLSAGSTDTQYF. In DNA, the CDR3 is TGTGCCAGCAGTTTAAGTGCGGGTAGCACAGATACGCAGTATTTT.

The chain links TRBV19 to TRBJ2-2, with D possibly matching TRBD1 (6 bases). The CDR3 covers 15 residues. Per the germline V gene, CDR1 is LNHDA and CDR2 is SQIVND (reference sequence). Trimming took off 6 bases at V and 3 bases at J, with 14 bases between the two ends. CDR3 DNA: TGTGCCAGTAGGACAGGTGACTTGGACACCGGGGAGCTGTTTTTT. Translating gives CASRTGDLDTGELFF.

In this sample, this clone turned up a few times. The chain employs TRBV19 and TRBJ1-2, with D possibly being TRBD1 (5 bases). The CDR3 covers 14 residues. The ends were cut back, 5 bases at V and 2 bases at J, with 12 bases in the middle. The germline CDR1 and CDR2 sequences are LNHDA and SQIVND (reference sequence). The CDR3 nucleotides read TGTGCCAGTAGTCCGTTCACAGGAAACTATGGCTACACCTTC. Translating it yields CASSPFTGNYGYTF.

This clone showed up just a few times. This chain connects TRBV4-2 to TRBJ2-7; 7 bases fit TRBD1. The length of the CDR3 is 15 residues. In germline, CDR1 is LGHNA, CDR2 YNFKEQ. With 0 bases clipped from V and 4 bases from J, the junction kept 6 bases outside the gene matches. The CDR3 protein is CASSQDIQGVYEQYF. The CDR3 bases are TGTGCCAGCAGCCAAGATATCCAGGGGGTTTACGAGCAGTACTTC.

This clone was picked up a small number of times. V and J are TRBV18 and TRBJ2-1, with 7 bases fitting TRBD2. Germline CDR1 and CDR2: KGHSH and LQKENI. The J segment lost 3 bases and the V segment lost 6 bases, leaving 14 bases of the junction unmatched. The CDR3 totals 17 residues. In DNA form, the CDR3 reads TGTGCCAGCTCTATATATCGGTCAGCGGGGAGCTACAATGAGCAGTTCTTC. It translates to CASSIYRSAGSYNEQFF.

The rearrangement uses TRBV6-5 and TRBJ2-7; D might be TRBD2 (6 bases). CDR3 length equals 13 residues. The V gene's germline CDR1 is MNHEY and CDR2 SVGAGI. V was pared by 0 bases and J by 13 bases, with 16 bases between. CDR3 DNA sequence: TGTGCCAGCAGTTACTCCCTATCGGGAGCACGATACTTC. Translation gives CASSYSLSGARYF.